The next 15 T cell receptor beta chains were all read from a single sample in a study of control samples from healthy donors and cancer patients. The method was immunoSEQ multiplex PCR; TCRdb's version includes in-frame clones alone and lacks a portion of them. The sample yields about 55,000 clones, approximately 88% seen once. Sequenced input: blood. These receptors came from a man between 45 and 60 years old in good health.

The rearrangement uses TRBV7-3 and TRBJ2-1, with a tentative D call TRBD1 (5 bases). This CDR3 comprises 12 residues. Between the trimmed V and J ends, which lost 5 bases and 7 bases, there was a span of 9 bases. Germline CDR1 reads SGHTA; CDR2 reads FQGTGA. CDR3 sequence reads: CASSPNRNEQFF. In nucleotides, the CDR3 is TGTGCCAGCAGCCCCAACAGGAATGAGCAGTTCTTC.

V gene TRBV21-1 combines with J gene TRBJ1-4. TRBV21-1 is shown as a pseudogene. The CDR3 runs to 15 residues. The CDR3 region is CASSGRSGTDEKLFF. CDR3 in DNA: TGTGCCAGCAGCGGACGAAGCGGGACAGATGAAAAACTGTTTTTT.

The J gene is TRBJ1-5, the V gene TRBV10-2; 8 nucleotides align to TRBD1. Germline CDR1 is WSHSY and CDR2 is SAAADI. This CDR3 region has 14 residues. Unmatched junction bases numbered 7, after V lost 7 bases and J lost 5 bases. The CDR3 DNA is TGCGCCAGCAACGACAGGGGCCGCGATCAGCCCCAGCATTTT. Translated, it gives CASNDRGRDQPQHF.

This rearrangement joins TRBV30 to TRBJ2-1; no firm D call. This CDR3 has 13 amino acids. Germline loops: CDR1 GTSNPN, CDR2 SVGIG (reference sequence). V dropped 3 bases and J dropped 6 bases, with 12 bases sitting between them. CDR3 loop: CAWRVTVGNEQFF. As DNA, the CDR3 is TGTGCCTGGAGAGTGACGGTAGGCAATGAGCAGTTCTTC.

This chain uses TRBV5-6 with TRBJ2-3; D unclear. Germline V gives CDR1 SGHDT, CDR2 YYEEEE. CDR3 length: 15 amino acids. V dropped 1 base and J dropped 3 bases, with 12 bases sitting between them. The CDR3 spells CASSLPRPQTDTQYF. CDR3 nucleotides: TGTGCCAGCAGCTTGCCTCGTCCTCAGACAGATACGCAGTATTTT.

V usage is TRBV6-6 and J usage is TRBJ1-1, with TRBD1 matching over 7 bases. The germline gives CDR1 MNHNY, CDR2 SVGAGI (reference sequence). This CDR3 spans 13 amino acids. J was trimmed by 1 base and V by 5 bases; bases with no gene match: 1. The CDR3 coding sequence is TGTGCCAGCAGTCGGGACAGGAACACTGAAGCTTTCTTT. This codes for CASSRDRNTEAFF.

The count of this clone is one. The chain is built from TRBV10-3 and TRBJ2-7; 9 bases fit TRBD1. Trimming took 5 bases from V and 3 from J; bases not matched to a gene: 5. CDR1 and CDR2 from the germline V gene are ENHRY and SYGVKD. CDR3 length equals 14 residues. CDR3 nucleotide sequence: TGTGCCATCAGTCCACAGGGGGCAATCTACGAGCAGTACTTC. It translates to CAISPQGAIYEQYF.

The V gene is TRBV11-2, the J gene TRBJ2-6; TRBD1 aligns across 7 bases. CDR1 SGHAT and CDR2 FQNNGV come from the germline V gene. Trimming removed 2 bases from V and 1 base from J; junction bases left unmatched: 5. This CDR3 comprises 17 residues. The CDR3 loop reads CASSLKQGMSGANVLTF. The CDR3 nucleotides are TGTGCCAGCAGCTTAAAACAGGGGATGTCTGGGGCCAACGTCCTGACTTTC.

J is TRBJ2-3 and V is TRBV14; the D gene is possibly TRBD2 (5 bases). This CDR3 has 16 amino acids. Germline values: CDR1 SGHDN, CDR2 FVKESK. V shed 0 bases and J shed 6 bases, with 16 bases lying between them. CDR3 in amino acids: CASSQEVGVLGDTQYF. Here the CDR3 DNA reads TGTGCCAGCAGCCAAGAGGTCGGGGTTCTCGGGGATACGCAGTATTTT. The whole variable domain, filled in from reference TRBV14 and TRBJ2-3, reads EAGVTQFPSHSVIEKGQTVTLRCDPISGHDNLYWYRRVMGKEIKFLLHFVKESKQDESGMPNNRFLAERTGGTYSTLKVQPAELEDSGVYFCASSQEVGVLGDTQYFGPGTRLTVL.

This chain uses TRBV13 with TRBJ1-3, with no clear D. CDR1 is PRHDT and CDR2 is FYEKMQ in the germline V gene (reference sequence). V was cut by 5 bases and J by 0 bases, with 11 bases left in between. The CDR3 sequence is 15 residues long. The chain's CDR3 is CASSAVVASGNTIYF. The DNA of the CDR3 is TGTGCCAGCAGCGCGGTCGTAGCCTCTGGAAACACCATATATTTT. Variable domain in full (rest from reference TRBV13 and TRBJ1-3): AAGVIQSPRHLIKEKRETATLKCYPIPRHDTVYWYQQGPGQDPQFLISFYEKMQSDKGSIPDRFSAQQFSDYHSELNMSSLELGDSALYFCASSAVVASGNTIYFGEGSWLTVV.

The V and J genes are TRBV5-6 and TRBJ2-3, with D possibly TRBD2 on 5 matching bases. The germline V gene has CDR1 SGHDT and CDR2 YYEEEE. V lost 4 bases, J lost 2 bases, and 11 bases lay in between. The CDR3 length is 14 residues. CDR3 loop: CASSPTGSTDTQYF. The CDR3, as DNA: TGTGCCAGCAGCCCCACGGGATCCACAGATACGCAGTATTTT.

V usage is TRBV5-1 and J usage is TRBJ2-3, with TRBD1 matching over 9 bases. CDR1 and CDR2 from the germline V gene are SGHRS and YFSETQ. The CDR3 runs to 16 residues. Trimming at V came to 0 bases and at J to 1 base, leaving 3 bases not matched to a gene. The CDR3 protein is CASSLGDRGGTDTQYF. Here the CDR3 DNA reads TGCGCCAGCAGCTTGGGAGACAGGGGGGGCACAGATACGCAGTATTTT.

The chain employs TRBV12-2 and TRBJ2-7; no DNA check was done on the table's D call, TRBD2. TRBV12-2 is shown as a pseudogene. The CDR3 runs 17 residues. CDR3 sequence: CASRSPTSDSLNYEQYF. CDR3 nucleotide sequence: TGTGCAAGTCGCTCCCCTACGTCGGACTCCCTAAATTACGAGCAGTACTTC.

The gene calls are TRBV19 and TRBJ2-6, with 7 bases lining up with TRBD1. V was pared by 7 bases and J by 1 base, with 1 base of the junction left unmatched. Germline assignment: CDR1 LNHDA and CDR2 SQIVND (reference sequence). The CDR3 contains 14 residues. In DNA, the CDR3 is TGTGCCAGTATACAGGGGTCTGGGGCCAACGTCCTGACTTTC. Protein sequence: CASIQGSGANVLTF. Full variable domain (remainder filled in from reference TRBV19 and TRBJ2-6): DGGITQSPKYLFRKEGQNVTLSCEQNLNHDAMYWYRQDPGQGLRLIYYSQIVNDFQKGDIAEGYSVSREKKESFPLTVTSAQKNPTAFYLCASIQGSGANVLTFGAGSRLTVL.

The chain uses TRBV27 and TRBJ1-4; the match to TRBD1 covers 8 bases. The CDR3 has 15 residues. V gave up 4 bases and J gave up 3 bases; unmatched junction bases: 4. Germline V lookup: CDR1 MNHEY, CDR2 SMNVEV (reference sequence). DNA for the CDR3: TGTGCCAGCAGTTCTCAGGGGGCGGCTAATGAAAAACTGTTTTTT. This translates into CASSSQGAANEKLFF.